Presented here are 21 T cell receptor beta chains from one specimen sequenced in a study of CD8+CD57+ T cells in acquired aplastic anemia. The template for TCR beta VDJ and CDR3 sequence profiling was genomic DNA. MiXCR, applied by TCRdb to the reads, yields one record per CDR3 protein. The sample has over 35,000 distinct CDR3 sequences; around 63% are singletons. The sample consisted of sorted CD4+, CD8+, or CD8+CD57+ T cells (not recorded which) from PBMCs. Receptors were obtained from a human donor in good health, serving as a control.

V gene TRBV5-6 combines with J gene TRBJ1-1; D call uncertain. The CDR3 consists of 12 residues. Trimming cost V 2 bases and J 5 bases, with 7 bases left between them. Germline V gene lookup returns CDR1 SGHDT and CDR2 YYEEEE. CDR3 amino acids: CASSFGRTEAFF. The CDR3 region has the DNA TGTGCCAGCAGCTTCGGGAGGACTGAAGCTTTCTTT.

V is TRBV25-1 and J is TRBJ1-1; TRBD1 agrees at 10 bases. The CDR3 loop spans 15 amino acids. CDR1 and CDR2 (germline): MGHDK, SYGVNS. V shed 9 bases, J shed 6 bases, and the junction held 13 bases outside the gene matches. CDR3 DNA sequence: TGTGCCAGTAGTATCCGAGGGACAGGGGCACCTGAAGCTTTCTTT. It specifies CASSIRGTGAPEAFF. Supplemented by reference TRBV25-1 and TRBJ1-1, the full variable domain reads EADIYQTPRYLVIGTGKKITLECSQTMGHDKMYWYQQDPGMELHLIHYSYGVNSTEKGDLSSESTVSRIRTEHFPLTLESARPSHTSQYLCASSIRGTGAPEAFFGQGTRLTVV.

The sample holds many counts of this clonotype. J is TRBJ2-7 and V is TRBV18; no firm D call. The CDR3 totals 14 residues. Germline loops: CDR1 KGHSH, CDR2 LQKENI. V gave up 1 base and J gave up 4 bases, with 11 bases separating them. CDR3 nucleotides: TGTGCCAGCTCACCACGTCAACCAGGATACGAGCAGTACTTC. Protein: CASSPRQPGYEQYF.

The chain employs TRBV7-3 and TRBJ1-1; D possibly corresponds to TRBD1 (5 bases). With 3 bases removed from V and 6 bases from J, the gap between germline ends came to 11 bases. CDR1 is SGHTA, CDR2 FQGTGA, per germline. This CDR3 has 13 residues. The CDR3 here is CASSLGERAEAFF. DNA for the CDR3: TGTGCCAGCAGCTTGGGGGAGAGGGCTGAAGCTTTCTTT.

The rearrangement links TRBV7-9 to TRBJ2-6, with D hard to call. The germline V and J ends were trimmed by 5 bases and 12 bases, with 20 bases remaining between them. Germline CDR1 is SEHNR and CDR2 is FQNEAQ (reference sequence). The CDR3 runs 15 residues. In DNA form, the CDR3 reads TGTGCCAGCAGCCCAACCGGCCCAAGGGCTCCCGTCCTGACTTTC. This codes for CASSPTGPRAPVLTF.

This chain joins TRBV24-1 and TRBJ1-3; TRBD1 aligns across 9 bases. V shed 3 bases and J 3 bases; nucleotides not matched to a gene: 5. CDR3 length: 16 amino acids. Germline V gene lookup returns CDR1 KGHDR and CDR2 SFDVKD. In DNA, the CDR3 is TGTGCCACCAGTGATCCCGGGACAGGGAGTGGAAACACCATATATTTT. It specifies CATSDPGTGSGNTIYF.

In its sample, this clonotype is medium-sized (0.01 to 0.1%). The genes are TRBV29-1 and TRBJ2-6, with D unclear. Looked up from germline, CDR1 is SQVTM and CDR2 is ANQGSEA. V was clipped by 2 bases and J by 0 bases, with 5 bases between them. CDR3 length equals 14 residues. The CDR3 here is CSVEFGSGANVLTF. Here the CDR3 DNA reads TGCAGCGTTGAATTCGGCTCTGGGGCCAACGTCCTGACTTTC.

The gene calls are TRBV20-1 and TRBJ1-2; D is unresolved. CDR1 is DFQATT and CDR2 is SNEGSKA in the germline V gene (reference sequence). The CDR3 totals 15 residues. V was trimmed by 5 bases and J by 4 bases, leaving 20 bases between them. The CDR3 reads CSALDGVVGGYGYTF. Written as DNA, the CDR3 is TGCAGTGCTCTCGACGGTGTAGTTGGCGGCTATGGCTACACCTTC.

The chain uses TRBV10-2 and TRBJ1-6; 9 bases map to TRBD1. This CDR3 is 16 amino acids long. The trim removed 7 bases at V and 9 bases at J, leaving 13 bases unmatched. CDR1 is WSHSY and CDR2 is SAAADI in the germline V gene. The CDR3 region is CASTLSQQGASSPLHF. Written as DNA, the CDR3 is TGCGCCAGCACCTTGTCCCAACAGGGGGCGAGTTCACCCCTCCACTTT.

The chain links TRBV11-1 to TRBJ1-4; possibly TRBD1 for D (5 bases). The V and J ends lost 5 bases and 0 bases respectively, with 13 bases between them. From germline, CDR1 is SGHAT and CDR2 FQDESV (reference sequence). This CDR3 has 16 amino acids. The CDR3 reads CASSPRRQTTNEKLFF. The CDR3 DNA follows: TGTGCCAGCAGCCCTCGAAGACAGACAACTAATGAAAAACTGTTTTTT.

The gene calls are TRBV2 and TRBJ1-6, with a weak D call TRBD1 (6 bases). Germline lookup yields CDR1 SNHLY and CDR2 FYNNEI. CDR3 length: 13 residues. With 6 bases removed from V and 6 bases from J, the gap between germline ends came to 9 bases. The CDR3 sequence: CASRADSNSPLHF. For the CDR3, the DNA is TGTGCCAGCAGGGCGGACAGTAATTCACCCCTCCACTTT.

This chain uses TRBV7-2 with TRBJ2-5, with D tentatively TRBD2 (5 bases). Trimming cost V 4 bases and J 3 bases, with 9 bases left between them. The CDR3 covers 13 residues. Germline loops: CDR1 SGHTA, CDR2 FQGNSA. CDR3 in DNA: TGTGCCAGCAGCTCCAGGACTGAAGAGACCCAGTACTTC. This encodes CASSSRTEETQYF.

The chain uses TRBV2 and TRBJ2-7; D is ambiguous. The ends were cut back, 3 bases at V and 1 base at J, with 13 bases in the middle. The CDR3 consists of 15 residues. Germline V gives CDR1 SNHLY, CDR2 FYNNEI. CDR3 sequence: CASSDYGMKSYEQYF. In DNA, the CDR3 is TGTGCCAGCAGTGATTACGGAATGAAGTCCTACGAGCAGTACTTC.

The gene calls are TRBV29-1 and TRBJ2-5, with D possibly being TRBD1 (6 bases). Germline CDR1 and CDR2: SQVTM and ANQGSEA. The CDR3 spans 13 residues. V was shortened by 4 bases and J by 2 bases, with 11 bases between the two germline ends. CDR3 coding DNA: TGCAGCGTTGGAGGGGGAGAACAAGAGACCCAGTACTTC. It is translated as CSVGGGEQETQYF.

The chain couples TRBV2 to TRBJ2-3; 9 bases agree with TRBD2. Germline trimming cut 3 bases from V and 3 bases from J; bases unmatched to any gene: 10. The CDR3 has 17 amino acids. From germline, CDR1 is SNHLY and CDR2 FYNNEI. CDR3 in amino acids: CASSEASGASGTDTQYF. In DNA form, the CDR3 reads TGTGCCAGCAGTGAGGCTAGCGGGGCGTCCGGGACAGATACGCAGTATTTT.

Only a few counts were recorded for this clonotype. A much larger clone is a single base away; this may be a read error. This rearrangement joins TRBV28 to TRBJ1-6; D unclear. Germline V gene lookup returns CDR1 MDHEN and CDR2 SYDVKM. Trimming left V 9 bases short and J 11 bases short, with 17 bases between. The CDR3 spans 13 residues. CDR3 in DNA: TGTGCCAGAGTTGGGGTCAGTGATCCACCCCTCCACTTT. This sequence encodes CARVGVSDPPLHF.

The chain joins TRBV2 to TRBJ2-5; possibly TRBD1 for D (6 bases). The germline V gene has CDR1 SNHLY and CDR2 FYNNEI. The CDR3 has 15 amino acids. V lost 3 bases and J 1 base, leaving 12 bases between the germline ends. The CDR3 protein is CASSDPGALQETQYF. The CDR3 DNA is TGTGCCAGCAGTGATCCAGGGGCGCTCCAAGAGACCCAGTACTTC. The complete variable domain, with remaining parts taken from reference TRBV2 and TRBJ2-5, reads EPEVTQTPSHQVTQMGQEVILRCVPISNHLYFYWYRQILGQKVEFLVSFYNNEISEKSEIFDDQFSVERPDGSNFTLKIRSTKLEDSAMYFCASSDPGALQETQYFGPGTRLLVL.

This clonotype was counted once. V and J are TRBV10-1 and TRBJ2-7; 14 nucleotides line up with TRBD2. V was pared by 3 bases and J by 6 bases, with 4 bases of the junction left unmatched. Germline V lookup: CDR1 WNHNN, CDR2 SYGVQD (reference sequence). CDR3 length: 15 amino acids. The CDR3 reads CASSDRGLAGGEQYF. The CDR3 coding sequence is TGCGCCAGCAGTGACCGCGGACTAGCGGGAGGCGAGCAGTACTTC.

The CDR3 region has the DNA TGTGCCATCAGTGAGACAGGGCAAGAGACCCAGTACTTC. Its translation is CAISETGQETQYF. The chain has TRBV10-3 and TRBJ2-5; maybe TRBD1 (6 bases). The CDR3 is 13 residues long. Trimming took off 2 bases at V and 2 bases at J, with 6 bases between the two ends. The germline V gene has CDR1 ENHRY and CDR2 SYGVKD.

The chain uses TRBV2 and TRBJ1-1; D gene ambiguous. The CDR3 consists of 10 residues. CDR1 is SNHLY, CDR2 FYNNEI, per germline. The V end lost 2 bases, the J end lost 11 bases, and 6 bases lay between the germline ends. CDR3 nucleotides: TGTGCCAGCAGTGAAAACACTGCTTTCTTT. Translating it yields CASSENTAFF.

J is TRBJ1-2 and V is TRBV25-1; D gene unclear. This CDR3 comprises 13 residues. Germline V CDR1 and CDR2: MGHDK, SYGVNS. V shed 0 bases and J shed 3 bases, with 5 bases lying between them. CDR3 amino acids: CASSEYLHYGYTF. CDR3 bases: TGTGCCAGCAGTGAATATCTCCACTATGGCTACACCTTC.